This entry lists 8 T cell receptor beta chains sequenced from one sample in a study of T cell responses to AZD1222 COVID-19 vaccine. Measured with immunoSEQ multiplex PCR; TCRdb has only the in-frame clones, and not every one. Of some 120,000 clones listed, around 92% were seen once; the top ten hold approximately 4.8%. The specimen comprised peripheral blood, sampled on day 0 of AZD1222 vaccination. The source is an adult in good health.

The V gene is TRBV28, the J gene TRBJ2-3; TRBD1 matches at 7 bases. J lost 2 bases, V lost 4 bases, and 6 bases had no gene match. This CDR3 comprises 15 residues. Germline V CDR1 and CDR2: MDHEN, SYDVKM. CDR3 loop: CASSWTGDYTDTQYF. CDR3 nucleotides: TGTGCCAGCAGTTGGACAGGAGATTACACAGATACGCAGTATTTT.

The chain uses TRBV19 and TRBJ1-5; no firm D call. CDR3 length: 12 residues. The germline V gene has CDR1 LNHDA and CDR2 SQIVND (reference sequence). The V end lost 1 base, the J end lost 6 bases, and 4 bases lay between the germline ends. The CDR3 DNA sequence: TGTGCCAGTAGTATAGGGAGTCAGCCCCAGCATTTT. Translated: CASSIGSQPQHF.

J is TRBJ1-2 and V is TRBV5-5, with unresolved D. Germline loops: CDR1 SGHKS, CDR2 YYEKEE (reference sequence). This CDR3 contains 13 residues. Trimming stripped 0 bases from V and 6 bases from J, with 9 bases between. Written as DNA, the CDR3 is TGTGCCAGCAGCTTGGTTCCGGGGAATGGCTACACCTTC. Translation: CASSLVPGNGYTF.

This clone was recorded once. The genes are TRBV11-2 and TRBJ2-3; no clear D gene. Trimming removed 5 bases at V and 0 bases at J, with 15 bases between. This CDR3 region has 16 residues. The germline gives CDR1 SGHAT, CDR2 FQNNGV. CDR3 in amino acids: CASSPPGFPSTDTQYF. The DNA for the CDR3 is TGTGCCAGCAGCCCCCCCGGGTTCCCGAGCACAGATACGCAGTATTTT.

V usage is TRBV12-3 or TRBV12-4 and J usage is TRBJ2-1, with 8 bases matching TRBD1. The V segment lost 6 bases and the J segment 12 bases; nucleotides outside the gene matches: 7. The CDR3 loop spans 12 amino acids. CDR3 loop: CASSPTGTGQFF. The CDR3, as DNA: TGTGCCAGCAGCCCCACCGGGACAGGGCAGTTCTTC.

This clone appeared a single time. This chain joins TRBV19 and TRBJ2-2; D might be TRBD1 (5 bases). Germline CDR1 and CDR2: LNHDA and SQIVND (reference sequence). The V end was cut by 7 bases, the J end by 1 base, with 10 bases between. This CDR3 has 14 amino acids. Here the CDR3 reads CASNDRGNTGELFF. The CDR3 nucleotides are TGTGCCAGTAATGACAGAGGGAACACCGGGGAGCTGTTTTTT.

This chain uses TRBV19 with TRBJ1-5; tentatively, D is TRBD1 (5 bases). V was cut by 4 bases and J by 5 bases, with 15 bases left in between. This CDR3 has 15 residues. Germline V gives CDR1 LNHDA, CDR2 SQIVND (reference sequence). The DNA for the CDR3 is TGTGCCAGTAGTAGGTCCGGGGCTTTCGATCAGCCCCAGCATTTT. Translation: CASSRSGAFDQPQHF.

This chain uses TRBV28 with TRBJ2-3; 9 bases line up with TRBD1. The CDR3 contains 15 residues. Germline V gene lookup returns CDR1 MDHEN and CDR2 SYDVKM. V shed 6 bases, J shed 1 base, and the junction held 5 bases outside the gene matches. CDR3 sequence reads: CASSQTGGGTDTQYF. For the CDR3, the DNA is TGTGCCAGCAGCCAAACAGGGGGCGGCACAGATACGCAGTATTTT.